The next 19 T cell receptor beta chains were all read from a single sample in a study of technical replicates of blood from several donors. Produced via immunoSEQ multiplex PCR; TCRdb's table is partial and in-frame only. The repertoire consists of tens of thousands of clones, with around 91% occurring once and the leading ten covering approximately 0.42%. Sequencing was done on a sample of T cells isolated from PBMCs. These receptors were collected from a human donor in good health.

The genes are TRBV6-6 and TRBJ2-3; 16 nucleotides align to TRBD2. CDR3 length: 15 amino acids. Germline trimming cut 6 bases from V and 4 bases from J; bases unmatched to any gene: 1. Germline CDR1 is MNHNY and CDR2 is SVGAGI (reference sequence). The CDR3 coding sequence is TGTGCCAGCAGGGGGACTAGCGGGAGGGCAGATACGCAGTATTTT. It encodes CASRGTSGRADTQYF.

The chain joins TRBV28 to TRBJ2-3; 8 bases are a match to TRBD2. The CDR3 sequence is 15 residues long. CDR1 is MDHEN, CDR2 SYDVKM, per germline. Germline trimming cut 3 bases from V and 5 bases from J; bases unmatched to any gene: 7. In DNA form, the CDR3 reads TGTGCCAGCAGTTTTGGAGCGGGAGATGTAGATACGCAGTATTTT. Amino acid sequence: CASSFGAGDVDTQYF.

The gene calls are TRBV7-2 and TRBJ1-5; D is undetermined. Germline CDR1 SGHTA, CDR2 FQGNSA. The CDR3 is 14 residues long. The V gene lost 0 bases and the J gene lost 7 bases, with 10 bases spanning the gap. CDR3 protein: CASSLAGPGQPQHF. The CDR3 nucleotides are TGTGCCAGCAGCTTAGCTGGGCCGGGGCAGCCCCAGCATTTT.

The V and J genes are TRBV7-9 and TRBJ2-7; D unclear. V lost 6 bases to trimming and J lost 5 bases, with 11 bases between them. Germline V gene sequence: CDR1 SEHNR, CDR2 FQNEAQ (reference sequence). This CDR3 is 12 amino acids long. CDR3 protein: CASSPPYHEQYF. The CDR3 DNA reads as TGTGCCAGCAGTCCCCCTTATCACGAGCAGTACTTC.

The chain carries TRBV4-1 and TRBJ2-7; 7 nucleotides match TRBD2. Per germline, CDR1 MGHRA and CDR2 YSYEKL. The V gene end was trimmed by 3 bases and the J gene end by 4 bases; junction bases not matched to a gene: 9. The CDR3 runs to 15 residues. CDR3 sequence: CASSHNSGNLYEQYF. CDR3 DNA sequence: TGCGCCAGCAGCCACAACAGCGGGAACCTTTACGAGCAGTACTTC.

The CDR3 coding sequence is TGTGCCAGCAGCGTTGAAATTAGTAGGGGAGAGCAGTTCTTC. The encoded protein is CASSVEISRGEQFF. This chain uses TRBV13 with TRBJ2-1; possibly TRBD1 for D (5 bases). The CDR3 has 14 amino acids. Germline assignment: CDR1 PRHDT and CDR2 FYEKMQ (reference sequence). V lost 5 bases to trimming and J lost 10 bases, with 18 bases between them. The whole variable domain, filled in from reference TRBV13 and TRBJ2-1, reads AAGVIQSPRHLIKEKRETATLKCYPIPRHDTVYWYQQGPGQDPQFLISFYEKMQSDKGSIPDRFSAQQFSDYHSELNMSSLELGDSALYFCASSVEISRGEQFFGPGTRLTVL.

The gene calls are TRBV9 and TRBJ1-2; TRBD1 aligns across 8 bases. The germline V gene encodes CDR1 SGDLS and CDR2 YYNGEE. With 3 bases clipped from V and 7 bases from J, the junction kept 11 bases outside the gene matches. This CDR3 is built from 15 residues. The CDR3 DNA sequence: TGTGCCAGCAGCGCAGCAGGGGGCCCACGGAGTGGCTACACCTTC. Amino acid sequence: CASSAAGGPRSGYTF.

The chain is built from TRBV18 and TRBJ1-2; D uncertain. Germline V gene data show CDR1 as KGHSH and CDR2 as LQKENI. V lost 2 bases, J lost 4 bases, and 8 bases lay in between. This CDR3 is built from 13 residues. In DNA form, the CDR3 reads TGTGCCAGCTCACCAGGGAGCGGCTATGGCTACACCTTC. It translates to CASSPGSGYGYTF.

The V call is TRBV5-1, the J call TRBJ2-7; TRBD2 aligns across 9 bases. Germline CDR1 and CDR2: SGHRS and YFSETQ. Trimming cost V 4 bases and J 6 bases; bases outside gene matches: 8. The CDR3 totals 14 residues. CDR3 sequence (DNA): TGCGCCAGCAGCCCGGAGCGGGAGGTTTCCGAGCAGTACTTC. Translation: CASSPEREVSEQYF. The complete variable domain, with remaining parts taken from reference TRBV5-1 and TRBJ2-7, reads KAGVTQTPRYLIKTRGQQVTLSCSPISGHRSVSWYQQTPGQGLQFLFEYFSETQRNKGNFPGRFSGRQFSNSRSEMNVSTLELGDSALYLCASSPEREVSEQYFGPGTRLTVT.

The chain joins TRBV29-1 to TRBJ1-3; TRBD1 agrees at 8 bases. The CDR3 totals 13 residues. Per germline, CDR1 SQVTM and CDR2 ANQGSEA. V shed 4 bases and J 2 bases; nucleotides not matched to a gene: 1. The CDR3 nucleotides read TGCAGCGTTGGGACAGGGACTGGAAACACCATATATTTT. This gives the protein CSVGTGTGNTIYF.

The chain recombines TRBV7-3 with TRBJ1-1; possible D gene TRBD1, 5 bases. The CDR3 consists of 15 residues. V was clipped by 2 bases and J by 3 bases, with 13 bases between them. In germline, CDR1 is SGHTA, CDR2 FQGTGA. CDR3 protein: CASSLEGDSDTEAFF. The CDR3 DNA reads as TGTGCCAGCAGCTTAGAAGGGGATTCTGACACTGAAGCTTTCTTT. The full variable domain, completed using reference TRBV7-3 and TRBJ1-1, is GAGVSQTPSNKVTEKGKYVELRCDPISGHTALYWYRQSLGQGPEFLIYFQGTGAADDSGLPNDRFFAVRPEGSVSTLKIQRTERGDSAVYLCASSLEGDSDTEAFFGQGTRLTVV.

V gene TRBV5-1 combines with J gene TRBJ1-5, with 11 positions matching TRBD1. This CDR3 region has 18 residues. The germline V gene has CDR1 SGHRS and CDR2 YFSETQ. The V segment lost 4 bases and the J segment 0 bases; nucleotides outside the gene matches: 9. The CDR3 protein is CASSLTGTGGFSNQPQHF. CDR3 in DNA: TGCGCCAGCAGCCTAACCGGGACAGGGGGATTTAGCAATCAGCCCCAGCATTTT.

In its sample, this clone was seen once. The chain joins TRBV7-9 to TRBJ2-1, with D perhaps matching TRBD1 (5 bases). Trimming removed 3 bases at V and 10 bases at J, with 10 bases between. The CDR3 totals 12 residues. Germline V gives CDR1 SEHNR, CDR2 FQNEAQ (reference sequence). CDR3 sequence (DNA): TGTGCCAGCAGCTTTCAGGGTAAGGAGCAGTTCTTC. This sequence encodes CASSFQGKEQFF.

The chain is built from TRBV4-1 and TRBJ2-7, with 7 bases aligning to TRBD1. CDR3 size: 14 residues. Germline assignment: CDR1 MGHRA and CDR2 YSYEKL. The trim removed 5 bases at V and 7 bases at J, leaving 11 bases unmatched. In DNA form, the CDR3 reads TGCGCCAGCAGCAGTACAGGGGACCCTCGGGAGCAGTACTTC. Protein sequence: CASSSTGDPREQYF.

The chain carries TRBV7-8 and TRBJ1-1, with TRBD1 identical over 9 bases. CDR1 SGHVS and CDR2 FQNEAQ come from the germline V gene. The CDR3 is 18 residues long. The trim removed 5 bases at V and 0 bases at J, leaving 13 bases unmatched. The CDR3 DNA reads TGTGCCAGCAGCCCAGTCCCCGGGACAGGGCCCATGAACACTGAAGCTTTCTTT. Protein product: CASSPVPGTGPMNTEAFF.

The chain combines TRBV7-9 with TRBJ1-2; 7 bases line up with TRBD1. The CDR3 runs to 14 residues. Germline V lookup: CDR1 SEHNR, CDR2 FQNEAQ (reference sequence). V dropped 1 base and J dropped 3; count of bases not matched to a gene: 2. CDR3 DNA sequence: TGTGCCAGCAGCTTAGGGACAGGTTACTATGGCTACACCTTC. Protein product: CASSLGTGYYGYTF.

The rearrangement links TRBV11-2 to TRBJ2-3; D remains unclear. Between the trimmed V and J ends, which lost 5 bases and 3 bases, there was a span of 6 bases. CDR1 and CDR2 (germline): SGHAT, FQNNGV. This CDR3 has 12 amino acids. DNA of the CDR3: TGTGCCAGCAGCCTTTTTACAGATACGCAGTATTTT. Protein: CASSLFTDTQYF.

The count of this clone is one. The chain couples TRBV5-4 to TRBJ2-7; TRBD2 agrees at 8 bases. Germline CDR1 reads SGHNT; CDR2 reads YYREEE (reference sequence). Losses at the gene ends were 7 bases for V and 1 base for J; bases not matched to a gene: 10. The CDR3 has 15 residues. The CDR3 nucleotides are TGTGCCAGCGCCTTCTCGGGAGGGCATTCCTACGAGCAGTACTTC. Translated, it gives CASAFSGGHSYEQYF. Drawing the rest from reference TRBV5-4 and TRBJ2-7, the complete variable domain is ETGVTQSPTHLIKTRGQQVTLRCSSQSGHNTVSWYQQALGQGPQFIFQYYREEENGRGNFPPRFSGLQFPNYSSELNVNALELDDSALYLCASAFSGGHSYEQYFGPGTRLTVT.

The chain is built from TRBV28 and TRBJ2-7; 12 nucleotides line up with TRBD1. The CDR3 length is 14 residues. V shed 7 bases, J shed 4 bases, and the junction held 5 bases outside the gene matches. CDR1 MDHEN and CDR2 SYDVKM come from the germline V gene. In nucleotides, the CDR3 is TGTGCCAGCAAGGTGGGACAGGGGGCTTACGAGCAGTACTTC. Translation: CASKVGQGAYEQYF. The variable domain in full, with the rest retrieved from reference TRBV28 and TRBJ2-7, is DVKVTQSSRYLVKRTGEKVFLECVQDMDHENMFWYRQDPGLGLRLIYFSYDVKMKEKGDIPEGYSVSREKKERFSLILESASTNQTSMYLCASKVGQGAYEQYFGPGTRLTVT.